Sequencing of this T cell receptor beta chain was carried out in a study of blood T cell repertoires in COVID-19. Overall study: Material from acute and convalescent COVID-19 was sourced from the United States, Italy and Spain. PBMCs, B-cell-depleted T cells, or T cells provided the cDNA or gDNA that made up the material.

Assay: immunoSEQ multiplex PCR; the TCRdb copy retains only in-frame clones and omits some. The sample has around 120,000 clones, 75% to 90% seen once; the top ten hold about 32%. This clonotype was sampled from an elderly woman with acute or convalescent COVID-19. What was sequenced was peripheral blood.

The CDR3 DNA sequence: TGCAGCGTCGAAAGTAGCGGGGCACCCGGCTACGAGCAGTACTTC. This sequence encodes CSVESSGAPGYEQYF. The genes are TRBV29-1 and TRBJ2-7, with 8 bases lining up with TRBD2. This CDR3 has 15 residues. Losses at the gene ends were 6 bases for V and 3 bases for J; bases not matched to a gene: 13. Germline loops: CDR1 SQVTM, CDR2 ANQGSEA.